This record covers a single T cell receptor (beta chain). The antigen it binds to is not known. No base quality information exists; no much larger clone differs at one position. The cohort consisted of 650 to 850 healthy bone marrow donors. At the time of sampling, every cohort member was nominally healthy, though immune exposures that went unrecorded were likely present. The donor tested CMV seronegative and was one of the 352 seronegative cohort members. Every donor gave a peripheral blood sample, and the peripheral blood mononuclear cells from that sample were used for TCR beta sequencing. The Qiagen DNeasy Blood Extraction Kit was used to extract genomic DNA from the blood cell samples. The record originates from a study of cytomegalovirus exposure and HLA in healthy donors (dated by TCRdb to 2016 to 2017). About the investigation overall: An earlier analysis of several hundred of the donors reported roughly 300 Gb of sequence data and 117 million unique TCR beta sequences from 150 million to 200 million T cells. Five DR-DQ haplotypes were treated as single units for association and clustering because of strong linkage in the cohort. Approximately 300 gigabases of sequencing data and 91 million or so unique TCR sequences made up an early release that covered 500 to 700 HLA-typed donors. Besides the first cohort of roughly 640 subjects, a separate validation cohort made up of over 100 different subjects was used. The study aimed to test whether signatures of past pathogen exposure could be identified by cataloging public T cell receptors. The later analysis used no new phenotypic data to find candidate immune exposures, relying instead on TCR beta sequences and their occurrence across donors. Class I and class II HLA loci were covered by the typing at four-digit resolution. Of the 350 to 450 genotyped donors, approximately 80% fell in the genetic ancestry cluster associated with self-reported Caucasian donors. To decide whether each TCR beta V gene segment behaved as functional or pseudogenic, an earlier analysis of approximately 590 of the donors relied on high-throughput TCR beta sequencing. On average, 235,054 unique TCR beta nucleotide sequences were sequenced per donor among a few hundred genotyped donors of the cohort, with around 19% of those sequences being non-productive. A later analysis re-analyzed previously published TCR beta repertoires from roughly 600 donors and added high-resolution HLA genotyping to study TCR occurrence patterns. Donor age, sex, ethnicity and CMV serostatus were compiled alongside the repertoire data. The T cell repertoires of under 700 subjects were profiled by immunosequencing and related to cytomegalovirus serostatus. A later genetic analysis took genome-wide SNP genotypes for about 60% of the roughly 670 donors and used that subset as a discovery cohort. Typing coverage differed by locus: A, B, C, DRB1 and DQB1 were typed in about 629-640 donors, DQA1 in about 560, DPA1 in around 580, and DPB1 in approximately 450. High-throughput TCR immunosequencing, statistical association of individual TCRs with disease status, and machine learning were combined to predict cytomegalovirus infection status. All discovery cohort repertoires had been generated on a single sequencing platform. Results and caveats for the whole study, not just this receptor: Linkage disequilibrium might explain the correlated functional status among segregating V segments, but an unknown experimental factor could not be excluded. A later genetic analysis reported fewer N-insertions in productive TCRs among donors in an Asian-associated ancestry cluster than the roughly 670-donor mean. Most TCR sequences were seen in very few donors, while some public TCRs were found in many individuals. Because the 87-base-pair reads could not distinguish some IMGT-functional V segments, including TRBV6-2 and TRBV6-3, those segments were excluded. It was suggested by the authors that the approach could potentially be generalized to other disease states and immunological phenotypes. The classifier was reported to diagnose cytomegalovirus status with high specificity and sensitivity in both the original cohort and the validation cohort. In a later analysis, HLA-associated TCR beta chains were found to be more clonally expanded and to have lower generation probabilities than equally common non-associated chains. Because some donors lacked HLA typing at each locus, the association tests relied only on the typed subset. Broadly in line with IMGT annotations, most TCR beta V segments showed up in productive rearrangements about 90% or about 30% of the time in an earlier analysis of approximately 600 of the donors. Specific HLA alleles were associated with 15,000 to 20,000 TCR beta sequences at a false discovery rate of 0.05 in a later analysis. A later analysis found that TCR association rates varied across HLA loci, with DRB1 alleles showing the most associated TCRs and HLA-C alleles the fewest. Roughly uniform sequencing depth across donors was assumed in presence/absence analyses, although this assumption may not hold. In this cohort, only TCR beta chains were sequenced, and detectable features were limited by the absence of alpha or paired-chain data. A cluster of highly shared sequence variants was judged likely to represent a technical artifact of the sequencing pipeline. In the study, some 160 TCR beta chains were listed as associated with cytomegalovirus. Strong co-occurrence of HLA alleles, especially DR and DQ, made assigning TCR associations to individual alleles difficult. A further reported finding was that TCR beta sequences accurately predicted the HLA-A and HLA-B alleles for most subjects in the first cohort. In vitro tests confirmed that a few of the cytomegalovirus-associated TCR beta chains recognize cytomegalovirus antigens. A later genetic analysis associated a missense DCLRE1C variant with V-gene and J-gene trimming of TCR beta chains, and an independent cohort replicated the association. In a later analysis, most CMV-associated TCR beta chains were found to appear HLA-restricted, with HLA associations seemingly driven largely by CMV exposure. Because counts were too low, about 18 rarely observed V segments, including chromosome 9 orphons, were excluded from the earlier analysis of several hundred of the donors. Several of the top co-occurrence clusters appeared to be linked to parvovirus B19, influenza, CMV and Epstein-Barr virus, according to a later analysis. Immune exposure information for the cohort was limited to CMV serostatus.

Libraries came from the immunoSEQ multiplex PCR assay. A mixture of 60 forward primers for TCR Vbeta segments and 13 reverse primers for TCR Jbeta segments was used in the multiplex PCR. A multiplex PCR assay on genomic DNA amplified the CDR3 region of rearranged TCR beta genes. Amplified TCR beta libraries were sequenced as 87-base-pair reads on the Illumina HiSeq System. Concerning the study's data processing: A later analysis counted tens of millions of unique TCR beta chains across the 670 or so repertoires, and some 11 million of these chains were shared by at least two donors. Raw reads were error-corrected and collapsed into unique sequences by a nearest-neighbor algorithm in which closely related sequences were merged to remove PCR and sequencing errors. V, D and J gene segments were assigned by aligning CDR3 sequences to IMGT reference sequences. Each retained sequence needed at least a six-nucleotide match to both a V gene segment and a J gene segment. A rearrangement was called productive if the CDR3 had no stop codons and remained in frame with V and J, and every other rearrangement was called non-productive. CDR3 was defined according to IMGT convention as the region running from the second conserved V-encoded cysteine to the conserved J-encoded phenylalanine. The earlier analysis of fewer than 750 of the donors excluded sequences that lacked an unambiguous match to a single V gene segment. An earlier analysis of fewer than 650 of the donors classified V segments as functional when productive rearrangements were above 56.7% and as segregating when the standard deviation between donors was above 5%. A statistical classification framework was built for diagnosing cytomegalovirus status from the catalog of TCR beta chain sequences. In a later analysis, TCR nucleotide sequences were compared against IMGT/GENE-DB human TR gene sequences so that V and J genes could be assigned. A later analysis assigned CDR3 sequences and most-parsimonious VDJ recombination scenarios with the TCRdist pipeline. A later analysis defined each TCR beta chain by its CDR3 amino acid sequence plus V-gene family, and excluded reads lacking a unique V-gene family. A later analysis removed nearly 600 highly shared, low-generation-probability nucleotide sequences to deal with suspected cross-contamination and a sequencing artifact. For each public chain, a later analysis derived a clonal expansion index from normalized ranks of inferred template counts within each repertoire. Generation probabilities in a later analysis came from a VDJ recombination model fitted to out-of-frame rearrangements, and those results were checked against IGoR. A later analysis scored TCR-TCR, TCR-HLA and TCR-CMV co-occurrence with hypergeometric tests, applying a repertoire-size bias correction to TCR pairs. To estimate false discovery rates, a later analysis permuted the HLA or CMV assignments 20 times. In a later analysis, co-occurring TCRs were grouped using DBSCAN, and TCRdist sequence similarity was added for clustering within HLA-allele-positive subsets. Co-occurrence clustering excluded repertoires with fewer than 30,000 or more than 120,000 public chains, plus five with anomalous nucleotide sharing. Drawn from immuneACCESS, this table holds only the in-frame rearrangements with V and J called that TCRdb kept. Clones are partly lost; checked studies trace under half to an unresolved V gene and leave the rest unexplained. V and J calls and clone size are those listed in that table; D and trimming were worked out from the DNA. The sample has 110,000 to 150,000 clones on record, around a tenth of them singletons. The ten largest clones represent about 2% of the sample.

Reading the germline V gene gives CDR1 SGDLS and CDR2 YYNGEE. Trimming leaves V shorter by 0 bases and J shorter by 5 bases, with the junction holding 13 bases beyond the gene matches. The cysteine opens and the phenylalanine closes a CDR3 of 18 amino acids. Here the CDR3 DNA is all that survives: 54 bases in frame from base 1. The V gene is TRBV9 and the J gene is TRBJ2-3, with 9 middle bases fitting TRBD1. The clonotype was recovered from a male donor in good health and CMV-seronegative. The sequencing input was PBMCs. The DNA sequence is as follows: TGTGCCAGCAGCGTAGACACCGGGACAGGGAGAGCCCTAGATACGCAGTATTTT. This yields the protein CASSVDTGTGRALDTQYF.